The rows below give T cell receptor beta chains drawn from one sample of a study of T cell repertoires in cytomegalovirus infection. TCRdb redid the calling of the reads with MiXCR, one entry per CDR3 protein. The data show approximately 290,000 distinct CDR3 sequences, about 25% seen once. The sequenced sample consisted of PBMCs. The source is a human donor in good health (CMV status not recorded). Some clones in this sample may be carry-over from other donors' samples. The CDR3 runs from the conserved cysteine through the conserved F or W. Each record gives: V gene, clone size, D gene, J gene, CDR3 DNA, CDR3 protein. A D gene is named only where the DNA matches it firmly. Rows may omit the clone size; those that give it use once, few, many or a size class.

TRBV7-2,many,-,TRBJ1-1,TGTGCCAGCAGCCTCTCCTGGGGAGAAGCTTTCTTT,CASSLSWGEAFF
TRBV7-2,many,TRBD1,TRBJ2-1,TGTGCCAGCAGCTCGACAGGGGGCGCGGATGAGCAGTTCTTC,CASSSTGGADEQFF
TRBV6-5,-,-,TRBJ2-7,TGTGCCAGCAGTTACACAAGGAGCTCCTACGAGCAGTACTTC,CASSYTRSSYEQYF
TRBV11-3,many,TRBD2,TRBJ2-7,TGTGCCAGCAGCAGAGCGGGAGGACGCGAGCAGTACTTC,CASSRAGGREQYF
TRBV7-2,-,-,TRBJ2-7,TGTGCCAGCAGCGCAATTGGCTACGAGCAGTACTTC,CASSAIGYEQYF
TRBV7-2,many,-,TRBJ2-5,TGTGCCAGCAGCCCCCGACAGCGCAGAGAGTCGCCCCAAGAGACCCAGTACTTC,CASSPRQRRESPQETQYF
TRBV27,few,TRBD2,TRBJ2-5,TGTGCCAGCAGACCTGGACTAGCGGGTGAGACCCAGTACTTC,CASRPGLAGETQYF
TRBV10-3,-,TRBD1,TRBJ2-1,TGTGCCATCAGTGGATCCGGGACAGGGATTTACAATGAGCAGTTCTTC,CAISGSGTGIYNEQFF
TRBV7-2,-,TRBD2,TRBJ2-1,TGTGCCAGCAGCTTAGCGACTAGCGGGAGATACAATGAGCAGTTCTTC,CASSLATSGRYNEQFF
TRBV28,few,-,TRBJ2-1,TGTGCCAGCAGTTCCCCCGTTCGGGAGAGGGAGCAGTTCTTC,CASSSPVREREQFF
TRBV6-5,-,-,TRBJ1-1,TGTGCCAGCAGTTACGCGAACACTGAAGCTTTCTTT,CASSYANTEAFF
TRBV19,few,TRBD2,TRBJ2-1,TGTGCCAGTAGCCCCCCCGGGACTAGCGGGAGTAATGAGCAGTTCTTC,CASSPPGTSGSNEQFF
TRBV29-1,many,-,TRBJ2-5,TGCAGCGTTATAAGGGGCGACGAGACCCAGTACTTC,CSVIRGDETQYF
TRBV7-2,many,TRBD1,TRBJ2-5,TGTGCCAGCAGCTTCAGGGGGTTGGAGACCCAGTACTTC,CASSFRGLETQYF
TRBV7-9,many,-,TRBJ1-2,TGTGCCAGCAGCTTAGGGCCCGGACTGAACTATGGCTACACCTTC,CASSLGPGLNYGYTF
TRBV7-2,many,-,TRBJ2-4,TGTGCCAGCAGCTCGGGGCTAGCCAAAAACATTCAGTACTTC,CASSSGLAKNIQYF
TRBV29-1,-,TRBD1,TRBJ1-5,TGCCGCGCGAGGGGGCGGGGGGATCAGCCCCAGCATTTT,CRARGRGDQPQHF
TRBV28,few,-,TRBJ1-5,TGTGCCAGCAGTCCCCTGTATCCTCCCCAGCATTTT,CASSPLYPPQHF
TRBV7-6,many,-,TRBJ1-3,TGTGCCAGCAGCCCTGACCCAAGCTCTGGAAACACCATATATTTT,CASSPDPSSGNTIYF
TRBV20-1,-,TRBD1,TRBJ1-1,TGCAGTGCTAGAGGACAGGGGGCTGGGAACACTGAAGCTTTCTTT,CSARGQGAGNTEAFF
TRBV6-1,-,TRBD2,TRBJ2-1,TGTGCCAGTCATGGACTAGGAGTCTACAATGAGCAGTTCTTC,CASHGLGVYNEQFF
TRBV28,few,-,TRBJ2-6,TGTGCCAGCAGTTCCTCAGGAATTGGGGCCAACGTCCTGACTTTC,CASSSSGIGANVLTF
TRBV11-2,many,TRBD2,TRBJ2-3,TGTGCCAGCAGCTTAGTAGCGGGGTCTCGGGCAGATACGCAGTATTTT,CASSLVAGSRADTQYF
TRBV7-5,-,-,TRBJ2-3,-,CISVPEARLLSISTDTQYF
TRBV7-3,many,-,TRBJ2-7,TGTGCCAGCAGCCGGGGGACGTCCTACGAGCAGTACTTC,CASSRGTSYEQYF
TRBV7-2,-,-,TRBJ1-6,TGTGCCAGCAGCTTATTGAAGGATAATTCACCCCTCCACTTT,CASSLLKDNSPLHF
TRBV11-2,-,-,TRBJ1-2,TGTGCCAGCAGCCCTCAGGGGAATGGCTACACCTTC,CASSPQGNGYTF
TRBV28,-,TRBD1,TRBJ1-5,TGTGCCAGCATTGGACAGGGGGCGGGGGGAACTAATCAGCCCCAGCATTTT,CASIGQGAGGTNQPQHF
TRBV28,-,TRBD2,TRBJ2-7,TGTGCCAGCACTCCTTTAGGGCTAGCGGGAAGCTACGAGCAGTACTTC,CASTPLGLAGSYEQYF
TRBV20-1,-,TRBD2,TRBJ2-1,TGCAGTGCTAGACTTACTAGCGGGAGTAAGGATGAGCAGTTCTTC,CSARLTSGSKDEQFF
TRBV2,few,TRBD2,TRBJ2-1,TGTGCCAGCAGTGCGGGACTAGGTATTGAGCAGTTCTTC,CASSAGLGIEQFF
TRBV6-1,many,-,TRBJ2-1,TGTGCCAGCAGTGATATGACCTCTGCCGTCAATGAGCAGTTCTTC,CASSDMTSAVNEQFF
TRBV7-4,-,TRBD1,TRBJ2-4,TGTGCCAGCAGCCTCGGGGACAGGGAGGCCAAAAACATTCAGTACTTC,CASSLGDREAKNIQYF
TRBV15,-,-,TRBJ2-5,TGTGCCACCAGCGTACAGGGGACCCAGTACTTC,CATSVQGTQYF
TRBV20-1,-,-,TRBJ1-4,TGCAGTGCTAGACAGGGGATACAAGAAAAACTGTTTTTT,CSARQGIQEKLFF
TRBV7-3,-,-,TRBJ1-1,TGTGCCAGCAGCCTCCAAGGGGGGGCTGAAGCTTTCTTT,CASSLQGGAEAFF
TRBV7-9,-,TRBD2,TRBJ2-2,TGTGCCAGCAGCCGAACCCCCGCGGGGGCGAACACCGGGGAGCTGTTTTTT,CASSRTPAGANTGELFF
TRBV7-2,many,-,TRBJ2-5,TGTGCCAGCAGCTTATCAGGGTCTGGGGAGACCCAGTACTTC,CASSLSGSGETQYF
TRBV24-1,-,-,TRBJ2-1,TGTGCCACCAGTGATTTTAAGAACAGCTACAATGAGCAGTTCTTC,CATSDFKNSYNEQFF
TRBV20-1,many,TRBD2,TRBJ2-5,TGCAGTGCTAGAGATTCGGCCCTAGCGGGTTGGGGAATCCAAGAGACCCAGTACTTC,CSARDSALAGWGIQETQYF
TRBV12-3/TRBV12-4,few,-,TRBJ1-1,TGTGCCAGCAGTGGGGAAACGAACACTGAAGCTTTCTTT,CASSGETNTEAFF
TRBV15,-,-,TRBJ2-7,TGTGCCACCAGCAGGGGGAAAGGGCCGAACGAGCAGTACTTC,CATSRGKGPNEQYF
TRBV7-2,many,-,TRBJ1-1,TGTGCCAGCAGCTATAGCCCCAGGAACACTGAAGCTTTCTTT,CASSYSPRNTEAFF
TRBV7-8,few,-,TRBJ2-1,TGTGCCAGCAGCTTAGGTCCAGGGGCCCTGATGTTCTTC,CASSLGPGALMFF
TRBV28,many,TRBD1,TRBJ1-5,TGTGCCAGCAGATCTCAGGGGGCTTGGCAGCCCCAGCATTTT,CASRSQGAWQPQHF
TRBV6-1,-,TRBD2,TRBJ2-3,TGTGCCAGCAGTGACCGACTAGCGGCCTCGAATACGCAGTATTTT,CASSDRLAASNTQYF
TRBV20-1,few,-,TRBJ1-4,TGCAGTGCCCCTACCACTCAAAATGAAAAACTGTTTTTT,CSAPTTQNEKLFF
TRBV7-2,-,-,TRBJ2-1,TGTGCCAGCAGCCCCTGGGTAGCGGACTCCTACAATGAGCAGTTCTTC,CASSPWVADSYNEQFF
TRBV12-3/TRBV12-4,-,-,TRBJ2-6,TGTGCCAGCAGTTTTAACCTGGACTCTGGGGCCAACGTCCTGACTTTC,CASSFNLDSGANVLTF
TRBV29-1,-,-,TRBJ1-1,TGCAGCGTAGCCCAGGGAAGGGACACTGAAGCTTTCTTT,CSVAQGRDTEAFF
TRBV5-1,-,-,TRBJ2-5,TGCGCCAGCAGCCAAGGACTAACCCAAGAGACCCAGTACTTC,CASSQGLTQETQYF
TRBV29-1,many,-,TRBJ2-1,TGCAGCGCCGAGTCCTACAATGAGCAGTTCTTC,CSAESYNEQFF
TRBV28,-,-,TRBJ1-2,TGTGCCAGCAGTACTACCCTCCTAATAGGCTACACCTTC,CASSTTLLIGYTF